Sequencing of this T cell receptor (beta chain) was carried out in a study of vaccination and CD4 T cells after COVID-19. About the study: Convalescent persons amounted to six males plus four females, two of whom were Hispanic.

CDR3 length equals 16 residues. Germline V gives CDR1 LGHNA, CDR2 YNFKEQ. With 4 bases removed from V and 1 base from J, the gap between germline ends came to 14 bases. Treatment described: roughly 10-day PBMC culture with coronavirus spike peptide pools or control peptides (ViraFEST assay). Study-wide points: In convalescent patients, 304 of 307 vaccine-specific clones were spike mono-reactive.

Sequencing of cultured CD4+ T cell DNA used the Oncomine TCR Beta short-read assay. TCRdb reanalysed the PCR reads using MiXCR and keeps one entry per CDR3 protein. The sample includes 20,000 to 25,000 distinct CDR3 sequences, 62% of them seen just once. Comments on this clonotype: Its target is unknown.

The clonotype comes from a human donor who received a COVID-19 vaccine. This rearrangement joins TRBV4-2 to TRBJ1-5; possibly TRBD1 for D (6 bases). Here the sequenced sample was CD4+ T cells from blood, cultured in vitro, taken before SARS-CoV-2 vaccination. The CDR3 here is CASSPQGGASNQPQHF. In DNA, the CDR3 is TGTGCCAGCAGCCCACAAGGGGGGGCCAGCAATCAGCCCCAGCATTTT.